The 4 T cell receptor beta chains below come from one sample, sequenced in a study of spatial heterogeneity in lung cancer. General observations from the study: Tumor mutation counts were tracked by expanded intratumoral alpha and beta TCR counts.

One entry per CDR3 protein results from TCRdb running MiXCR on the 5' RACE reads. The top ten hold about 10% of the sample, which has approximately 23,000 distinct CDR3 sequences, approximately 4.8% seen once. The time point is: sample taken at primary tumor resection. No antigen is known for these receptors. The sample was lung tumor tissue, taken at surgery. These receptors originate from a male donor with early-stage non-small cell lung cancer.

The sample holds many counts of this clonotype. The V gene is TRBV7-2, the J gene TRBJ1-2; TRBD1 is a possible D gene (5 bases). The V end lost 7 bases, the J end lost 7 bases, and 22 bases lay between the germline ends. This CDR3 region has 15 residues. Germline assignment: CDR1 SGHTA and CDR2 FQGNSA. As DNA, the CDR3 is TGTGCCAGCACCCCCTCGGGGCCCAGGGCGAGTGGCTACACCTTC. This gives the protein CASTPSGPRASGYTF.

This clonotype is medium-sized within its sample. V usage is TRBV7-9 and J usage is TRBJ2-3; D gene ambiguous. V was trimmed by 8 bases and J by 4 bases, leaving 16 bases between them. CDR1 is SEHNR and CDR2 is FQNEAQ in the germline V gene (reference sequence). The CDR3 extends over 14 amino acids. Here the CDR3 DNA reads TGTGCCAGCGCCTACAGCTCTATCTCAGATACGCAGTATTTT. It specifies CASAYSSISDTQYF.

The rearrangement links TRBV29-1 to TRBJ2-7; D is perhaps TRBD1 (6 bases). Germline values: CDR1 SQVTM, CDR2 ANQGSEA. This CDR3 has 12 amino acids. V shed 7 bases and J shed 0 bases, with 10 bases lying between them. DNA for the CDR3: TGCAGCGGGCAGGGGAACTCCTACGAGCAGTACTTC. Its translation is CSGQGNSYEQYF.

The sample holds many counts of this clonotype. This rearrangement joins TRBV12-3 or TRBV12-4 to TRBJ2-5, with 7 bases identical to TRBD2. J was trimmed by 5 bases and V by 6 bases; bases with no gene match: 3. This CDR3 is built from 12 residues. CDR3 amino acids: CASSSGAETQYF. DNA for the CDR3: TGTGCCAGCAGCAGCGGGGCGGAGACCCAGTACTTC.